This TCR beta chain was retrieved from a study of cytomegalovirus exposure and HLA in healthy donors. Clones were read by immunoSEQ multiplex PCR, and TCRdb kept only the in-frame ones, dropping some. The sample yields fewer than 200,000 clones, about 89% seen once. The CDR3 consists of 15 residues. Trimming removed 0 bases at V and 3 bases at J, with 10 bases between. From germline, CDR1 is SGDLS and CDR2 YYNGEE. The specimen sequenced was PBMCs. The clonotype originates from a man between 18 and 29 years old in good health and CMV-seropositive. The gene calls are TRBV9 and TRBJ1-5, with unresolved D. For the CDR3, the DNA is TGTGCCAGCAGCGTAGGAGTCGGTATCAATCAGCCCCAGCATTTT. Encoded protein: CASSVGVGINQPQHF.